This record covers a single T cell receptor (beta chain). Its antigen remains undetermined. No much larger clone exists at a distance of one base, and base qualities are not known. The library was obtained by the immunoSEQ multiplex PCR assay. Sourced from immuneACCESS, this table was stored by TCRdb with only in-frame sequences that have V and J called. A share of the clones is absent; for the studies checked, an unresolved V gene accounts for under half, and the remainder has no known explanation. The table for this sample lists under 65,000 clones; about 90% of them were counted only once. The ten largest clonotypes hold roughly 0.66% of the sample. Sequences MDHEN (CDR1) and SYDVKM (CDR2) are obtained from the germline V gene. The junction shows trimming of 8 bases on V and 3 bases on J, plus 7 bases between the germline ends. From its cysteine to its phenylalanine, the CDR3 spans 11 amino acids. The sequence is cut down to CDR3 DNA, 33 bases in frame from base 1.

The entry originates in a study of T cell changes during pregnancy in multiple sclerosis (dated by TCRdb to between 2017 and 2020). Some background on the complete study: Changes in the T cell repertoire over the course of pregnancy were examined in this study in women with multiple sclerosis.

Sequencing was performed on CD4+ T cells from peripheral blood mononuclear cells, taken after pregnancy. The TCR sequence derives from a female donor in good health, enrolled as a control in a pregnancy study. The rearrangement joined TRBV28 to TRBJ1-1; too little of a D gene remains to name it. The CDR3 region reads CASVEDTEAFF. The nucleotide sequence reads as follows: TGTGCCAGCGTGGAGGACACTGAAGCTTTCTTT.